Shown below are 7 T cell receptor beta chains from a single sample sequenced in a study of shared clonotypes between healthy human individuals (dated by TCRdb to between 2020 and 2021). Library prep was done by the immunoSEQ multiplex PCR assay. Drawn from immuneACCESS, this table holds only the in-frame rearrangements with V and J called that TCRdb kept. Clones are partly lost; checked studies trace under half to an unresolved V gene and leave the rest unexplained. For this sample the table gives roughly 2.4 million clones, of which about 94% were detected only once. The ten largest clones take up roughly 0.13% of the sample. The material sequenced was naive CD4+ T cells sorted from blood. In the paper's terms, the cell subset or site label means: CD45RA+ positively selected. The receptors shown here come from a man between 18 and 29 years old in good health.

J is TRBJ2-4 and V is TRBV29-1; D unresolved. V was clipped by 6 bases and J by 7 bases, with 19 bases between them. CDR3 length: 14 amino acids. The V gene's germline CDR1 is SQVTM and CDR2 ANQGSEA. CDR3 DNA: TGCAGCGTCGTTAAGGGAACGGCTCAGAACATTCAGTACTTC. Encoded protein: CSVVKGTAQNIQYF. Based on the CDR3 plus reference TRBV29-1 and TRBJ2-4, the full variable domain is SAVISQKPSRDICQRGTSLTIQCQVDSQVTMMFWYRQQPGQSLTLIATANQGSEATYESGFVIDKFPISRPNLTFSTLTVSNMSPEDSSIYLCSVVKGTAQNIQYFGAGTRLSVL.

V is TRBV7-9 and J is TRBJ2-1; 14 bases map to TRBD2. Unmatched junction bases numbered 16, after V lost 8 bases and J lost 7 bases. The CDR3 runs 18 residues. In germline, CDR1 is SEHNR, CDR2 FQNEAQ (reference sequence). The CDR3 here is CASGPGWGLAGVRNEQFF. CDR3 coding DNA: TGTGCCAGCGGGCCTGGATGGGGACTAGCGGGAGTCCGGAATGAGCAGTTCTTC.

This clone was counted only a few times. The chain joins TRBV14 to TRBJ1-2; possible D gene TRBD1, 5 bases. The CDR3 has 13 amino acids. V lost 1 base and J 8 bases, leaving 11 bases between the germline ends. Germline V CDR1 and CDR2: SGHDN, FVKESK. This CDR3 is CASSQAWGGGYTF. CDR3 DNA sequence: TGTGCCAGCAGCCAAGCTTGGGGCGGAGGCTACACCTTC.

The chain is built from TRBV29-1 and TRBJ2-7, with a possible D match to TRBD2 (5 bases). The CDR3 has 11 residues. Germline values: CDR1 SQVTM, CDR2 ANQGSEA. The V end was cut by 6 bases, the J end by 6 bases, with 12 bases between. CDR3 amino acids: CSVPIGGEQYF. CDR3 in DNA: TGCAGCGTACCAATAGGAGGCGAGCAGTACTTC.

This chain joins TRBV7-2 and TRBJ1-4, with D tentatively TRBD1 (5 bases). Trimming cost V 5 bases and J 7 bases, with 14 bases left between them. This CDR3 region has 14 residues. In germline, CDR1 is SGHTA, CDR2 FQGNSA. In DNA, the CDR3 is TGTGCCAGCAGCATCCAGGGCGGGGGTGAAAAACTGTTTTTT. Amino acids: CASSIQGGGEKLFF.

The chain couples TRBV6-5 to TRBJ2-5, with 10 bases identical to TRBD2. V lost 0 bases, J lost 4 bases, and 5 bases stayed unmatched. CDR1 is MNHEY and CDR2 is SVGAGI in the germline V gene. This CDR3 has 16 residues. DNA for the CDR3: TGTGCCAGCAGTTACTCTCTAGCGGGAGAGAGAGAGACCCAGTACTTC. This gives the protein CASSYSLAGERETQYF.

The CDR3 is CASGPTRTVRSYEQYF. As DNA, the CDR3 is TGTGCCAGCGGACCTACTAGGACAGTTCGCTCCTACGAGCAGTACTTC. The chain recombines TRBV6-6 with TRBJ2-7; a possible D gene is TRBD1 (6 bases). CDR3 length equals 16 residues. Trimming left V 8 bases short and J 0 bases short, with 20 bases between. Germline values: CDR1 MNHNY, CDR2 SVGAGI (reference sequence).